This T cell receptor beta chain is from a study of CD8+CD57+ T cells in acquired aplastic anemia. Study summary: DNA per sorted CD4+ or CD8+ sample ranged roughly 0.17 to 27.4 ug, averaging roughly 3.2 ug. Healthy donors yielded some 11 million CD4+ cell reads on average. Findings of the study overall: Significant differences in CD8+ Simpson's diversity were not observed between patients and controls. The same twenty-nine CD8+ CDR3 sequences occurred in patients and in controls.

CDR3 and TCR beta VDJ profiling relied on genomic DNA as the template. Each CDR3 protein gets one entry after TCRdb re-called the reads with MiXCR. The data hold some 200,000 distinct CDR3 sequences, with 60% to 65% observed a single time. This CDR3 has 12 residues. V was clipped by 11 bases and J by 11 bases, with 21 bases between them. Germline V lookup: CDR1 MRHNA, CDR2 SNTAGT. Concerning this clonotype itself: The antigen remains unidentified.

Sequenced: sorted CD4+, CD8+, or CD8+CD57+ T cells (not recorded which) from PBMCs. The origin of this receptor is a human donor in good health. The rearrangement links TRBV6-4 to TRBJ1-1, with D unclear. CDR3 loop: CALEAPTEGAFF. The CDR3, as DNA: TGTGCCCTAGAGGCCCCCACGGAAGGGGCTTTCTTT.